These 17 T cell receptor beta chains were sequenced from one sample in a study of blood T cell repertoires in COVID-19. The assay was immunoSEQ multiplex PCR, and TCRdb's table has in-frame clones only and misses some. Among a few hundred thousand clones, 89% were seen once, and the ten largest hold 1.7%. The sample comprised PBMCs or T cells enriched from blood (not recorded which). The origin of the receptors is a woman aged 25-40 years who had recovered from COVID-19.

The rearrangement links TRBV29-1 to TRBJ2-7, with 9 bases matching TRBD1. The CDR3 totals 12 residues. J lost 6 bases, V lost 5 bases, and 5 bases had no gene match. Germline lookup yields CDR1 SQVTM and CDR2 ANQGSEA. CDR3: CSVKQGALEQYF. DNA of the CDR3: TGCAGCGTTAAACAGGGGGCACTCGAGCAGTACTTC.

J is TRBJ2-7 and V is TRBV5-1, with D perhaps matching TRBD2 (5 bases). CDR1 and CDR2 (germline): SGHRS, YFSETQ. This CDR3 region has 13 residues. The V end was cut by 3 bases, the J end by 2 bases, with 9 bases between. CDR3: CASSSRETYEQYF. The CDR3 DNA is TGCGCCAGCAGCTCCCGGGAAACCTACGAGCAGTACTTC.

This clone was detected only once. The V and J genes are TRBV24-1 and TRBJ2-5; D might be TRBD2 (6 bases). V lost 7 bases and J lost 5, with 13 bases in between. The CDR3 covers 13 residues. Germline V gives CDR1 KGHDR, CDR2 SFDVKD. This CDR3 reads CATRGGVVETQYF. As DNA, the CDR3 is TGTGCCACCAGAGGAGGGGTCGTGGAGACCCAGTACTTC.

The sample holds one count of this clone. The chain carries TRBV4-1 and TRBJ1-6; D unresolved. V lost 1 base, J lost 6 bases, and 10 bases lay in between. CDR1 and CDR2 from the germline V gene are MGHRA and YSYEKL. The CDR3 is made up of 15 amino acids. This CDR3 is CASSQVGRFNSPLHF. CDR3 nucleotide sequence: TGCGCCAGCAGCCAAGTGGGCAGGTTTAATTCACCCCTCCACTTT.

This rearrangement joins TRBV30 to TRBJ2-7; unclear D gene. Germline V lookup: CDR1 GTSNPN, CDR2 SVGIG (reference sequence). The V end was cut by 6 bases, the J end by 0 bases, with 15 bases between. The CDR3 is 14 amino acids. CDR3 coding DNA: TGTGCCTGCCTCGACTCCCCCGCCTCCTACGAGCAGTACTTC. Its translation: CACLDSPASYEQYF.

V is TRBV9 and J is TRBJ2-6; 9 nucleotides match TRBD1. The CDR3 runs 17 residues. Germline V gives CDR1 SGDLS, CDR2 YYNGEE. V trimming: 4 bases; J trimming: 4 bases; junction bases outside the gene matches: 9. CDR3 in amino acids: CASSPRTGVFGANVLTF. The CDR3 nucleotides are TGTGCCAGCAGCCCAAGGACAGGGGTCTTCGGGGCCAACGTCCTGACTTTC.

The chain links TRBV29-1 to TRBJ1-2; a weak D match, TRBD1 (6 bases). There are 14 residues in the CDR3. Deletions cut 6 bases from V and 2 bases from J, with 16 bases between. The germline CDR1 and CDR2 sequences are SQVTM and ANQGSEA. The CDR3 here is CSVSLTGFNYGYTF. CDR3 bases: TGCAGCGTCTCCCTGACAGGTTTCAACTATGGCTACACCTTC.

The chain links TRBV7-2 to TRBJ2-2; 11 bases match TRBD2. The CDR3 covers 19 residues. Germline V gives CDR1 SGHTA, CDR2 FQGNSA. V lost 2 bases, J lost 3 bases, and 11 bases stayed unmatched. For the CDR3, the DNA is TGTGCCAGCAGCTTACAACGGCCACTAGCGGGAGTTCACACCGGGGAGCTGTTTTTT. It translates to CASSLQRPLAGVHTGELFF. Full variable domain (outside the CDR3, taken from reference TRBV7-2 and TRBJ2-2): GAGVSQSPSNKVTEKGKDVELRCDPISGHTALYWYRQSLGQGLEFLIYFQGNSAPDKSGLPSDRFSAERTGGSVSTLTIQRTQQEDSAVYLCASSLQRPLAGVHTGELFFGEGSRLTVL.

The chain joins TRBV27 to TRBJ2-7; 14 nucleotides line up with TRBD2. The ends lost 7 bases at V and 0 bases at J; junction bases unmatched: 5. CDR1 is MNHEY, CDR2 SMNVEV, per germline (reference sequence). The CDR3 is 16 residues long. The CDR3 nucleotides are TGTGCCAGCATGGGACTAGCGGGAGCGCGCTCCTACGAGCAGTACTTC. It encodes CASMGLAGARSYEQYF.

The chain recombines TRBV4-2 with TRBJ2-2; 8 nucleotides agree with TRBD2. Germline loops: CDR1 LGHNA, CDR2 YNFKEQ. The CDR3 loop spans 15 amino acids. V lost 3 bases, J lost 3 bases, and 3 bases stayed unmatched. CDR3 in DNA: TGTGCCAGCAGCCAGACGGGGGGGGACACCGGGGAGCTGTTTTTT. Amino acids: CASSQTGGDTGELFF.

This clone was counted between two and nine times. This chain connects TRBV12-3 or TRBV12-4 to TRBJ1-5; D may be TRBD1 (5 bases). V lost 11 bases and J lost 7, with 15 bases in between. The CDR3 sequence is 12 residues long. Here the CDR3 reads CAVGGDPQPQHF. CDR3 nucleotides: TGTGCCGTTGGGGGGGACCCGCAGCCCCAGCATTTT.

The chain employs TRBV30 and TRBJ2-7, with D maybe TRBD2 (5 bases). The length of the CDR3 is 14 residues. Trimming cost V 0 bases and J 7 bases, with 16 bases left between them. Germline V gene sequence: CDR1 GTSNPN, CDR2 SVGIG (reference sequence). For the CDR3, the DNA is TGTGCCTGGAGTGTATTGGACTCTAGGGAGGAGCAGTACTTC. Translating gives CAWSVLDSREEQYF.

V and J are TRBV6-2 or TRBV6-3 and TRBJ2-1; 11 bases are shared with TRBD2. Trimming removed 4 bases from V and 8 bases from J; junction bases left unmatched: 7. The germline V gene encodes CDR1 MNHEY and CDR2 SVGEGT. This CDR3 contains 15 residues. The CDR3, as DNA: TGTGCCAGCAGTTTCAAACTAGCGGGGGCTTATGAGCAGTTCTTC. Its translation: CASSFKLAGAYEQFF.

The chain links TRBV7-3 to TRBJ2-7, with 10 bases identical to TRBD1. Germline V gene data show CDR1 as SGHTA and CDR2 as FQGTGA. V shed 3 bases and J 3 bases; nucleotides not matched to a gene: 2. The CDR3 runs to 14 residues. As DNA, the CDR3 is TGTGCCAGCAGCTTGACAGGGGGCGACTACGAGCAGTACTTC. Its protein is CASSLTGGDYEQYF. The whole variable domain, remainder taken from reference TRBV7-3 and TRBJ2-7, is GAGVSQTPSNKVTEKGKYVELRCDPISGHTALYWYRQSLGQGPEFLIYFQGTGAADDSGLPNDRFFAVRPEGSVSTLKIQRTERGDSAVYLCASSLTGGDYEQYFGPGTRLTVT.

The chain links TRBV12-5 to TRBJ1-6; D might be TRBD1 (6 bases). This CDR3 region has 14 residues. V lost 6 bases and J lost 5, with 11 bases in between. Germline assignment: CDR1 LGHNT and CDR2 FRNRAP. CDR3 in amino acids: CASGLQGNNSPLHF. The CDR3 region has the DNA TGTGCTAGTGGCCTACAGGGTAATAATTCACCCCTCCACTTT.

The rearrangement uses TRBV4-1 and TRBJ2-7; a weak D match, TRBD1 (6 bases). Germline assignment: CDR1 MGHRA and CDR2 YSYEKL. The CDR3 length is 15 residues. V was cut by 0 bases and J by 6 bases, with 15 bases left in between. The CDR3 bases are TGCGCCAGCAGCCAAGAACAGGGAGACCGTGTCGAGCAGTACTTC. Its translation is CASSQEQGDRVEQYF.

This chain connects TRBV30 to TRBJ1-2; D uncertain. The germline gives CDR1 GTSNPN, CDR2 SVGIG (reference sequence). V dropped 4 bases and J dropped 8 bases, with 14 bases sitting between them. This CDR3 is built from 12 residues. This CDR3 is CAWTPGAGGYTF. DNA of the CDR3: TGTGCCTGGACCCCGGGAGCTGGGGGCTACACCTTC.